These T cell receptor beta chains were read from a single sample in a study of blood T cell repertoires in COVID-19. Profiling relied on immunoSEQ multiplex PCR, and the TCRdb table lists in-frame clones only, not all of them. This table holds about 130,000 clones, 79% found once. The specimen was peripheral blood. The receptors derive from a middle-aged man with active or convalescent COVID-19. Both conserved end residues are part of each CDR3. Each record gives: J gene, V gene, D gene, CDR3 protein. The D gene is left open where the match is weak.

>TRBJ1-1|TRBV11-2|NA
CASRVQMDTEAFF
>TRBJ2-2|TRBV4-2|TRBD2
CASSQRLAGGRNGELFF
>TRBJ2-7|TRBV7-7|NA
CASSLNPSGEQYF
>TRBJ2-3|TRBV4-1|TRBD2
CASSHRAGVSTDTQYF
>TRBJ1-5|TRBV6-8|NA
CASSSGQEAHIYDSNQPQHF
>TRBJ2-1|TRBV6-5|NA
CASTPRQQYNEQFF
>TRBJ2-3|TRBV2|TRBD2
CASSDLPSGGARRTDTQYF
>TRBJ1-2|TRBV30|TRBD1
CAWIRQGSSYGYTF
>TRBJ1-1|TRBV30|NA
CACRGNTEAFF
>TRBJ1-2|TRBV9|NA
CASSVEGNRASDGYTF
>TRBJ2-1|TRBV5-1|NA
CASSSSSSVYTSNEQFF
>TRBJ1-5|TRBV28|NA
CASREGYNQPQHF
>TRBJ1-5|TRBV2|TRBD1
CASREQGSSNQPQHF
>TRBJ1-5|TRBV7-9|NA
CASSFGPASERQPQHF